The 31 T cell receptor beta chains in this list originate from one sample, sequenced in a study of cytomegalovirus exposure and HLA in healthy donors. The table came from immunoSEQ multiplex PCR; TCRdb's copy has only in-frame clones and leaves some out. Among 130,000 or so clones, around nine tenths were seen once, and the ten largest hold under 2%. The sequenced material came from PBMCs. All receptors come from a woman under 30 in good health and CMV-seronegative.

V usage is TRBV6-5 and J usage is TRBJ1-4; D is unclear. The germline V gene encodes CDR1 MNHEY and CDR2 SVGAGI. V lost 7 bases and J lost 7, with 19 bases in between. The CDR3 is 15 residues long. The CDR3 here is CASTQRAGSSEKLFF. CDR3 DNA: TGTGCCAGCACCCAGCGGGCAGGTAGTAGTGAAAAACTGTTTTTT.

J is TRBJ2-2 and V is TRBV9, with D possibly being TRBD2 (5 bases). Trimming stripped 6 bases from V and 6 bases from J, with 9 bases between. CDR3 size: 12 residues. Per the germline V gene, CDR1 is SGDLS and CDR2 is YYNGEE. The CDR3 coding sequence is TGTGCCAGCACTTCGGGGTCCGGGGAGCTGTTTTTT. Amino acids: CASTSGSGELFF.

The chain combines TRBV25-1 with TRBJ1-2; TRBD1 agrees at 7 bases. V was pared by 4 bases and J by 8 bases, with 10 bases of the junction left unmatched. The CDR3 runs to 14 residues. Germline CDR1 MGHDK, CDR2 SYGVNS. The CDR3 here is CASSVTGTVGGYTF. Written as DNA, the CDR3 is TGTGCCAGCAGTGTTACCGGGACAGTGGGAGGCTACACCTTC.

The chain couples TRBV6-5 to TRBJ1-1, with TRBD1 matching over 8 bases. Trimming removed 5 bases from V and 11 bases from J; junction bases left unmatched: 10. This CDR3 has 13 residues. Germline CDR1 reads MNHEY; CDR2 reads SVGAGI. CDR3 DNA: TGTGCCAGCAGTCCCGGGACAGGTTTCGGTGCTTTCTTT. It specifies CASSPGTGFGAFF.

The chain has TRBV6-5 and TRBJ1-2, with 7 bases fitting TRBD1. With V trimmed by 5 bases and J by 5 bases, 5 bases remained unmatched. CDR3 size: 13 residues. Germline V gene lookup returns CDR1 MNHEY and CDR2 SVGAGI. The CDR3 loop reads CASSKQTGYGYTF. CDR3 in DNA: TGTGCCAGCAGTAAGCAGACAGGGTATGGCTACACCTTC.

The rearrangement joins TRBV7-9 to TRBJ1-6; the match to TRBD1 covers 8 bases. This CDR3 has 15 residues. V was clipped by 7 bases and J by 8 bases; unmatched bases: 10. Germline V CDR1 and CDR2: SEHNR, FQNEAQ (reference sequence). In DNA, the CDR3 is TGTGCCAGCAACCACGGACAGGGAACCGATTCACCCCTCCACTTT. Protein product: CASNHGQGTDSPLHF.

The chain joins TRBV6-1 to TRBJ1-1; D gene ambiguous. The CDR3 length is 15 residues. In germline, CDR1 is MNHNS, CDR2 SASEGT. V was clipped by 5 bases and J by 6 bases, with 19 bases between them. For the CDR3, the DNA is TGTGCCAGCAGTAACCCGGGTTCGGGTTATGCTGAAGCTTTCTTT. Its translation is CASSNPGSGYAEAFF.

The V gene is TRBV5-4, the J gene TRBJ2-2; no definite D call. V was clipped by 0 bases and J by 8 bases, with 5 bases between them. Per the germline V gene, CDR1 is SGHNT and CDR2 is YYREEE (reference sequence). The CDR3 runs 12 residues. CDR3 sequence: CASSLDLGELFF. CDR3 nucleotides: TGTGCCAGCAGCTTGGACTTGGGGGAGCTGTTTTTT.

The rearrangement uses TRBV28 and TRBJ1-3; the match to TRBD1 covers 12 bases. The junction had 3 bases not matched to a gene; V was cut back by 8 bases and J by 1 base. The V gene's germline CDR1 is MDHEN and CDR2 SYDVKM. This CDR3 is 15 amino acids long. Written as DNA, the CDR3 is TGTGCCAGCGGGGACAGGGGGCTGTCTGGAAACACCATATATTTT. This codes for CASGDRGLSGNTIYF.

The chain joins TRBV6-1 to TRBJ2-1; TRBD2 agrees at 11 bases. Per the germline V gene, CDR1 is MNHNS and CDR2 is SASEGT. The trim removed 6 bases at V and 10 bases at J, leaving 11 bases unmatched. The CDR3 totals 15 residues. CDR3 nucleotide sequence: TGTGCCAGCAGGGCGGGACTAGCGGACAGCTCCGAGCAGTTCTTC. The encoded protein is CASRAGLADSSEQFF.

The chain carries TRBV10-3 and TRBJ2-7; the D is unclear. This CDR3 region has 11 residues. Between the trimmed V and J ends, which lost 3 bases and 3 bases, there was a span of 3 bases. The germline CDR1 and CDR2 sequences are ENHRY and SYGVKD. As DNA, the CDR3 is TGTGCCATCAGTGACAGCTACGAGCAGTACTTC. Translated, it gives CAISDSYEQYF.

The rearrangement uses TRBV13 and TRBJ2-7; TRBD2 is a possible D gene (6 bases). CDR1 is PRHDT and CDR2 is FYEKMQ in the germline V gene (reference sequence). CDR3 length: 15 residues. The germline V and J ends were trimmed by 0 bases and 2 bases, with 11 bases remaining between them. The CDR3 reads CASSLGLALTYEQYF. The CDR3 bases are TGTGCCAGCAGCTTAGGCCTAGCGCTTACCTACGAGCAGTACTTC.

The V call is TRBV4-2, the J call TRBJ2-5; tentatively, D is TRBD2 (5 bases). The length of the CDR3 is 14 residues. Deletions cut 0 bases from V and 5 bases from J, with 10 bases between. Germline lookup yields CDR1 LGHNA and CDR2 YNFKEQ. The CDR3 nucleotides read TGTGCCAGCAGCCAAGATCCTCGGAGGGAGACCCAGTACTTC. As protein: CASSQDPRRETQYF.

V gene TRBV5-1 combines with J gene TRBJ2-1; 8 bases fit TRBD1. The CDR3 extends over 15 amino acids. V shed 4 bases and J 5 bases; nucleotides not matched to a gene: 8. Germline assignment: CDR1 SGHRS and CDR2 YFSETQ. CDR3 protein: CASSAGTGYNNEQFF. CDR3 nucleotide sequence: TGCGCCAGCAGCGCCGGGACAGGCTACAACAATGAGCAGTTCTTC.

The gene calls are TRBV19 and TRBJ2-3, with 13 bases identical to TRBD2. CDR3 length equals 17 residues. Germline loops: CDR1 LNHDA, CDR2 SQIVND (reference sequence). The junction had 7 bases not matched to a gene; V was cut back by 4 bases and J by 3 bases. The CDR3 spells CASSKGLAGVKTDTQYF. DNA for the CDR3: TGTGCCAGTAGTAAAGGACTAGCGGGGGTTAAGACAGATACGCAGTATTTT.

The chain carries TRBV28 and TRBJ2-2; 8 positions match TRBD2. The CDR3 runs to 16 residues. Germline V gene data show CDR1 as MDHEN and CDR2 as SYDVKM. The J segment lost 9 bases and the V segment lost 2 bases, leaving 11 bases of the junction unmatched. The CDR3 loop is CASSLAGGASSRELFF. CDR3 bases: TGTGCCAGCAGTTTAGCCGGGGGGGCCTCTAGCCGGGAGCTGTTTTTT.

V and J are TRBV7-9 and TRBJ2-5, with no clear D. V was clipped by 3 bases and J by 5 bases, with 10 bases between them. Germline V gene sequence: CDR1 SEHNR, CDR2 FQNEAQ (reference sequence). This CDR3 spans 13 amino acids. This chain's CDR3 is CASSFGGVETQYF. The CDR3 nucleotides are TGTGCCAGCAGCTTCGGCGGCGTCGAGACCCAGTACTTC.

V and J are TRBV9 and TRBJ2-1, with 8 positions matching TRBD2. Germline assignment: CDR1 SGDLS and CDR2 YYNGEE. The length of the CDR3 is 15 residues. Trimming removed 3 bases from V and 3 bases from J; junction bases left unmatched: 5. This chain's CDR3 is CASSGSGELYNEQFF. CDR3 DNA sequence: TGTGCCAGCAGCGGTAGCGGGGAACTCTACAATGAGCAGTTCTTC.

The chain recombines TRBV7-3 with TRBJ2-7, with 11 bases identical to TRBD2. Looked up from germline, CDR1 is SGHTA and CDR2 is FQGTGA. The CDR3 length is 14 residues. The V gene end was trimmed by 2 bases and the J gene end by 6 bases; junction bases not matched to a gene: 3. The CDR3 nucleotides are TGTGCCAGCAGCTTATCACTAGCGGGAGCCGAGCAGTACTTC. Translated, it gives CASSLSLAGAEQYF. The whole variable domain, filled in from reference TRBV7-3 and TRBJ2-7, reads GAGVSQTPSNKVTEKGKYVELRCDPISGHTALYWYRQSLGQGPEFLIYFQGTGAADDSGLPNDRFFAVRPEGSVSTLKIQRTERGDSAVYLCASSLSLAGAEQYFGPGTRLTVT.

CDR3 sequence reads: CASSPGSTDTQYF. The DNA for the CDR3 is TGTGCCAGTAGTCCGGGAAGCACAGATACGCAGTATTTT. V gene TRBV19 combines with J gene TRBJ2-3; maybe TRBD2 (5 bases). Germline values: CDR1 LNHDA, CDR2 SQIVND (reference sequence). The CDR3 has 13 residues. Trimming took off 5 bases at V and 0 bases at J, with 6 bases between the two ends.

The genes are TRBV28 and TRBJ2-7; 7 bases agree with TRBD1. CDR3 length: 13 residues. Germline-derived CDR1 and CDR2 are MDHEN and SYDVKM. The J segment lost 2 bases and the V segment lost 8 bases, leaving 6 bases of the junction unmatched. The CDR3 protein is CASSGDRAYEQYF. CDR3 DNA sequence: TGTGCCAGCTCTGGGGACAGAGCCTACGAGCAGTACTTC.

This chain uses TRBV5-1 with TRBJ1-5; 7 bases fit TRBD1. J gave up 6 bases and V 0 bases, and 6 bases lay outside the gene matches. Germline CDR1 SGHRS, CDR2 YFSETQ. The CDR3 is 15 residues long. CDR3 residues: CASSLDRGLGQPQHF. CDR3 DNA sequence: TGCGCCAGCAGCTTGGACAGGGGACTCGGTCAGCCCCAGCATTTT.

The chain links TRBV5-1 to TRBJ2-6; tentatively, D is TRBD1 (7 bases). With 7 bases removed from V and 0 bases from J, the gap between germline ends came to 20 bases. This CDR3 is built from 18 residues. Germline values: CDR1 SGHRS, CDR2 YFSETQ. The CDR3 nucleotides read TGCGCCAGCCCCAGGAGGGGGCTTCTCCACTCTGGGGCCAACGTCCTGACTTTC. It is translated as CASPRRGLLHSGANVLTF.

J is TRBJ1-6 and V is TRBV7-2; TRBD1 matches at 7 bases. Unmatched junction bases numbered 6, after V lost 6 bases and J lost 7 bases. CDR1 is SGHTA, CDR2 FQGNSA, per germline. CDR3 size: 14 residues. CDR3 bases: TGTGCCAGCAGGTCGACAGGGAACAATTCACCCCTCCACTTT. It encodes CASRSTGNNSPLHF.

The rearrangement links TRBV25-1 to TRBJ2-1; a weak D match, TRBD2 (5 bases). The V end lost 6 bases, the J end lost 6 bases, and 18 bases lay between the germline ends. Germline V gene data show CDR1 as MGHDK and CDR2 as SYGVNS. The CDR3 has 15 amino acids. The CDR3 sequence is CASRAAGKVGNEQFF. The CDR3 region has the DNA TGTGCCAGCAGGGCCGCCGGGAAGGTAGGCAATGAGCAGTTCTTC.

The rearrangement joins TRBV20-1 to TRBJ1-2, with no clear D. This CDR3 spans 11 amino acids. Germline V lookup: CDR1 DFQATT, CDR2 SNEGSKA (reference sequence). V was trimmed by 5 bases and J by 8 bases, leaving 12 bases between them. CDR3 sequence: CSASIPGGYTF. The CDR3 bases are TGCAGTGCTTCAATTCCCGGGGGCTACACCTTC.

The V and J genes are TRBV30 and TRBJ1-1, with 9 bases matching TRBD1. This CDR3 is built from 18 residues. The germline gives CDR1 GTSNPN, CDR2 SVGIG (reference sequence). V lost 2 bases, J lost 0 bases, and 13 bases stayed unmatched. The CDR3: CAWSSRWDRVLVNTEAFF. DNA for the CDR3: TGTGCCTGGAGTTCCCGATGGGACAGGGTTTTGGTGAACACTGAAGCTTTCTTT.

The gene calls are TRBV29-1 and TRBJ1-4, with D possibly matching TRBD1 (5 bases). V dropped 7 bases and J dropped 8 bases, with 20 bases sitting between them. Germline lookup yields CDR1 SQVTM and CDR2 ANQGSEA. This CDR3 comprises 14 residues. The CDR3 region is CSASIGGVGEKLFF. The DNA of the CDR3 is TGCAGCGCGAGTATTGGGGGGGTTGGCGAAAAACTGTTTTTT. Looking up the rest from reference TRBV29-1 and TRBJ1-4 gives the full variable domain: SAVISQKPSRDICQRGTSLTIQCQVDSQVTMMFWYRQQPGQSLTLIATANQGSEATYESGFVIDKFPISRPNLTFSTLTVSNMSPEDSSIYLCSASIGGVGEKLFFGSGTQLSVL.

This clone was counted once. This specimen includes other DNA sequences encoding the same CDR3. V is TRBV18 and J is TRBJ1-5; D unclear. From germline, CDR1 is KGHSH and CDR2 LQKENI. V lost 3 bases, J lost 3 bases, and 9 bases lay in between. There are 14 residues in the CDR3. CDR3 in DNA: TGTGCCAGCTCACCTTCGGGGTCCAATCAGCCCCAGCATTTT. Encoded protein: CASSPSGSNQPQHF.

The chain uses TRBV5-5 and TRBJ1-5; perhaps TRBD1 as D (5 bases). V lost 0 bases, J lost 7 bases, and 8 bases lay in between. Per the germline V gene, CDR1 is SGHKS and CDR2 is YYEKEE (reference sequence). This CDR3 contains 13 residues. The CDR3 sequence is CASSLETAQPQHF. CDR3 nucleotides: TGTGCCAGCAGCTTGGAGACAGCCCAGCCCCAGCATTTT.

The V and J genes are TRBV5-1 and TRBJ2-3; 9 bases are a match to TRBD2. V lost 0 bases to trimming and J lost 6 bases; unmatched junction nucleotides: 11. The CDR3 sequence is 17 residues long. Germline-derived CDR1 and CDR2 are SGHRS and YFSETQ. The DNA of the CDR3 is TGCGCCAGCAGCTTGGTTTGGGGCGGGGGGGCCGAGGATACGCAGTATTTT. It specifies CASSLVWGGGAEDTQYF.